The 7 T cell receptor beta chains below come from one sample, sequenced in a study of patients and donors after allogeneic stem cell transplantation. In TCRdb, the RT-PCR reads were re-called with MiXCR into one record per CDR3 protein. The sample records about 100,000 distinct CDR3 sequences, around 36% being singletons. Material: blood, either unsorted or a sorted T cell fraction (not recorded which). These receptors were taken from a human donor who was either an allogeneic HSCT recipient or a stem cell or donor lymphocyte infusion donor (not recorded which). It is not recorded whose cells these are; they may come from a transplant donor.

Only a few counts were recorded for this clonotype. The rearrangement joins TRBV7-9 to TRBJ2-2; unclear D gene. Trimming shortened V by 3 bases and J by 6 bases, and 5 bases separated the two germline ends. Germline assignment: CDR1 SEHNR and CDR2 FQNEAQ (reference sequence). The CDR3 length is 12 residues. In nucleotides, the CDR3 is TGTGCCAGCAGCTTGGAGTCCGGGGAGCTGTTTTTT. Translated: CASSLESGELFF.

This clonotype was counted a few times. The V gene is TRBV28, the J gene TRBJ1-3; the D is unclear. The V end lost 6 bases, the J end lost 2 bases, and 8 bases lay between the germline ends. The CDR3 runs to 13 residues. Germline-derived CDR1 and CDR2 are MDHEN and SYDVKM. The CDR3 DNA is TGTGCCAGCAGGGCAGGAGCTGGAAACACCATATATTTT. Translated: CASRAGAGNTIYF.

The rearrangement links TRBV28 to TRBJ2-7, with TRBD1 as a possible D gene (6 bases). Trimming stripped 3 bases from V and 4 bases from J, with 13 bases between. Germline V gene data show CDR1 as MDHEN and CDR2 as SYDVKM. CDR3 length equals 14 residues. CDR3 DNA sequence: TGTGCCAGCAGTTTTTCGAGGGGGTGGTACGAGCAGTACTTC. This translates into CASSFSRGWYEQYF.

V gene TRBV5-1 combines with J gene TRBJ2-7, with D possibly TRBD1 on 6 matching bases. Germline lookup yields CDR1 SGHRS and CDR2 YFSETQ. V lost 0 bases, J lost 2 bases, and 18 bases lay in between. This CDR3 spans 17 amino acids. The CDR3 DNA sequence: TGCGCCAGCAGCTTGGAGTATATACGGGACATACCCTACGAGCAGTACTTC. This gives the protein CASSLEYIRDIPYEQYF.

CDR3 loop: CSARVAQNTGELFF. The DNA of the CDR3 is TGCAGTGCTAGAGTAGCACAGAACACCGGGGAGCTGTTTTTT. The V and J genes are TRBV20-1 and TRBJ2-2; D remains unclear. This CDR3 comprises 14 residues. Germline V CDR1 and CDR2: DFQATT, SNEGSKA (reference sequence). V was clipped by 1 base and J by 1 base, with 7 bases between them.

CDR3 region: CASRTSGRAGADTQYF. CDR3 in DNA: TGTGCCAGCAGGACTAGCGGGAGGGCCGGGGCAGATACGCAGTATTTT. The chain uses TRBV28 and TRBJ2-3, with 14 bases aligning to TRBD2. Germline CDR1 and CDR2: MDHEN and SYDVKM. This CDR3 has 16 residues. The trim removed 6 bases at V and 4 bases at J, leaving 6 bases unmatched.

This clonotype showed up just a few times. J is TRBJ1-3 and V is TRBV5-1, with no clear D. The CDR3 extends over 15 amino acids. Between the trimmed V and J ends, which lost 0 bases and 0 bases, there was a span of 7 bases. Germline CDR1 is SGHRS and CDR2 is YFSETQ. This CDR3 reads CASSLVGLSGNTIYF. In DNA form, the CDR3 reads TGCGCCAGCAGCTTGGTCGGACTCTCTGGAAACACCATATATTTT.